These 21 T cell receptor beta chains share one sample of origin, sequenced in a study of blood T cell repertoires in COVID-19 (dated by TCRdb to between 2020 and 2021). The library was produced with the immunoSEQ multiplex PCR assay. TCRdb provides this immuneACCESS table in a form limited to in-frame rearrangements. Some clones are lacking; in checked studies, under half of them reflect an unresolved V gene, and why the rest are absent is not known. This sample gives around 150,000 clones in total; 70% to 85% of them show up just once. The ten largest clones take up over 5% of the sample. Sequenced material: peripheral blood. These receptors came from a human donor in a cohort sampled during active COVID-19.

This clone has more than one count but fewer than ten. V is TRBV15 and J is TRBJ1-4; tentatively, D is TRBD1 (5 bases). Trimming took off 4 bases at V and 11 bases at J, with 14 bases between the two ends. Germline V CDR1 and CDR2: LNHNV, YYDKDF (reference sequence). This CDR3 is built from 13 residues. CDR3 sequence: CATSIGRGGKLFF. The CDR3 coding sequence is TGTGCCACCAGCATCGGACGTGGGGGGAAACTGTTTTTT.

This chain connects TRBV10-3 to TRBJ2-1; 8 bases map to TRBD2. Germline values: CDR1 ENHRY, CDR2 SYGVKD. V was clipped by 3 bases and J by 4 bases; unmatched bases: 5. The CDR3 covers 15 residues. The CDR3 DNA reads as TGTGCCATCAGTGATGGGAAGCGGGGGTACAATGAGCAGTTCTTC. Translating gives CAISDGKRGYNEQFF.

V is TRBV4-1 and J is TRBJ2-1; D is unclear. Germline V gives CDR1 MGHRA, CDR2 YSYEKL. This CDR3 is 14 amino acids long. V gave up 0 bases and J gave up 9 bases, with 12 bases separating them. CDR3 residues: CASSQEERRREQFF. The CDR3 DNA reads TGCGCCAGCAGCCAAGAGGAGAGGCGGCGTGAGCAGTTCTTC.

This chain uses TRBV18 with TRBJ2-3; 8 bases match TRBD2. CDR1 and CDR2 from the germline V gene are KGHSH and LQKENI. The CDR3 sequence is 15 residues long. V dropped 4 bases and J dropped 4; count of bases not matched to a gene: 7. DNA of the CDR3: TGTGCCAGCTCACACGGGGGGGCCGGAGCAGATACGCAGTATTTT. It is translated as CASSHGGAGADTQYF.

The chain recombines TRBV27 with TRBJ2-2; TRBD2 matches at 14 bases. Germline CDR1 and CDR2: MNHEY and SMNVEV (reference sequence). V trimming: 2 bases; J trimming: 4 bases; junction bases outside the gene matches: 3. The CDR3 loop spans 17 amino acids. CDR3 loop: CASSLRGLAGATGELFF. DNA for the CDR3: TGTGCCAGCAGTTTAAGGGGACTAGCGGGGGCCACCGGGGAGCTGTTTTTT.

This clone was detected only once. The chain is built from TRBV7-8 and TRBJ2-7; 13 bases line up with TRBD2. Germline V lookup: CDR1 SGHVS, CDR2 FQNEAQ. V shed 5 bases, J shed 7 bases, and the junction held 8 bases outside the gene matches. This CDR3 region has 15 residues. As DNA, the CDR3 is TGTGCCAGCAGCGTAAGGACTAGCGGGGGTCCTGAGCAGTACTTC. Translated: CASSVRTSGGPEQYF.

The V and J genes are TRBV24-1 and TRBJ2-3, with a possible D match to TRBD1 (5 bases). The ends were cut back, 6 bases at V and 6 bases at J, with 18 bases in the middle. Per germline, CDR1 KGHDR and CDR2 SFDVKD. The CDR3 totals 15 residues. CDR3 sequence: CATSLGDGPVDTQYF. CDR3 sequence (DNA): TGTGCCACCAGTTTAGGGGATGGACCGGTGGATACGCAGTATTTT.

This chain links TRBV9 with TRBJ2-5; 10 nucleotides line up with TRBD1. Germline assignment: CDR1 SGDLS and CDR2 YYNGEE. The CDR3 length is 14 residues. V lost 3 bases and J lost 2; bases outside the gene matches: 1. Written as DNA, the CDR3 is TGTGCCAGCAGCGGGGGACAGGGGCAAGAGACCCAGTACTTC. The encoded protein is CASSGGQGQETQYF.

The CDR3 loop is CASIPEARGGTQHF. CDR3 nucleotides: TGTGCCAGCATCCCCGAGGCGAGAGGGGGCACCCAGCATTTT. The chain is built from TRBV6-5 and TRBJ1-5; TRBD1 matches at 7 bases. The germline gives CDR1 MNHEY, CDR2 SVGAGI. The CDR3 is made up of 14 amino acids. The trim removed 7 bases at V and 11 bases at J, leaving 14 bases unmatched.

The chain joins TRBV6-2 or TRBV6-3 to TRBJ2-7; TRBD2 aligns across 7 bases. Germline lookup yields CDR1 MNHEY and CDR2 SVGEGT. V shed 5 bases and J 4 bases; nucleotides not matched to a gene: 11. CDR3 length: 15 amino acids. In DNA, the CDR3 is TGTGCCAGCAGTCTTCGTAGGGAGGGGTGGTACGAGCAGTACTTC. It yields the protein CASSLRREGWYEQYF.

The CDR3 nucleotides read TGTGCCAGCAGCTTAGTGGCGGCAGGGAATCCTAACTATGGCTACACCTTC. Residues: CASSLVAAGNPNYGYTF. V is TRBV7-2 and J is TRBJ1-2; possibly TRBD1 for D (5 bases). The CDR3 contains 17 residues. Germline CDR1 and CDR2: SGHTA and FQGNSA. Between the trimmed V and J ends, which lost 1 base and 0 bases, there was a span of 15 bases.

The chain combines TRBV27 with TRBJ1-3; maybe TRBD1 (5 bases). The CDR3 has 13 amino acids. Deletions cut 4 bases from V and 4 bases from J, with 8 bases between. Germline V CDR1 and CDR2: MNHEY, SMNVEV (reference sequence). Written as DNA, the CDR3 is TGTGCCAGCAGTTGGGGACTGGGAAACACCATATATTTT. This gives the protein CASSWGLGNTIYF.

The CDR3, as DNA: TGTGCCAGCAGTTCCTCCGGACGGACTGGCTCTGGAAACACCATATATTTT. Translation gives CASSSSGRTGSGNTIYF. This chain joins TRBV7-2 and TRBJ1-3; unclear D gene. The CDR3 is 17 amino acids. V was cut by 6 bases and J by 0 bases, with 18 bases left in between. Germline CDR1 reads SGHTA; CDR2 reads FQGNSA. Full variable domain (outside the CDR3, taken from reference TRBV7-2 and TRBJ1-3): GAGVSQSPSNKVTEKGKDVELRCDPISGHTALYWYRQSLGQGLEFLIYFQGNSAPDKSGLPSDRFSAERTGGSVSTLTIQRTQQEDSAVYLCASSSSGRTGSGNTIYFGEGSWLTVV.

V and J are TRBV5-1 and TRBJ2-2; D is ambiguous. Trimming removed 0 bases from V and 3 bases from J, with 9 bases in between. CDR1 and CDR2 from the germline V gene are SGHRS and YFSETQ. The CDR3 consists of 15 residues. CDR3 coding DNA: TGCGCCAGCAGCTTGGATGGCACACACACCGGGGAGCTGTTTTTT. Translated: CASSLDGTHTGELFF.

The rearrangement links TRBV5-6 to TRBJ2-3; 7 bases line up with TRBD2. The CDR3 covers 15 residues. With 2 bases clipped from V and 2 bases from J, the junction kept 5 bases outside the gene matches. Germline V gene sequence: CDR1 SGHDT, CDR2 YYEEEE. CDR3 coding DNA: TGTGCCAGCAGCTTTGGGCTAGCGGACACAGATACGCAGTATTTT. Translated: CASSFGLADTDTQYF.

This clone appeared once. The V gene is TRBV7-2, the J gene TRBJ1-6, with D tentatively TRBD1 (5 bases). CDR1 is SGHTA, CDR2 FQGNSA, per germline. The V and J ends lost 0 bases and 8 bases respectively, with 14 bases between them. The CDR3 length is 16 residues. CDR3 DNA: TGTGCCAGCAGCTTAGCGCAGGCAGGGAGGTATTCACCCCTCCACTTT. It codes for CASSLAQAGRYSPLHF.

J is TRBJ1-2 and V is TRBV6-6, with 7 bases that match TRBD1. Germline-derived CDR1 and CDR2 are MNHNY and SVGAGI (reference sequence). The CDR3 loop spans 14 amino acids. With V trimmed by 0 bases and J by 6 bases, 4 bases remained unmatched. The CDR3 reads CASSYSMQGDGYTF. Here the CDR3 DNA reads TGTGCCAGCAGTTACTCGATGCAGGGGGATGGCTACACCTTC.

CDR3 DNA sequence: TGTGCCAGCAGTACACCTAGCACAGATACGCAGTATTTT. The encoded protein is CASSTPSTDTQYF. The V and J genes are TRBV5-6 and TRBJ2-3, with no clear D. Germline V lookup: CDR1 SGHDT, CDR2 YYEEEE. The CDR3 is 13 amino acids. Trimming took 5 bases from V and 0 from J, leaving 7 bases between them.

The CDR3 sequence: CASSVDPSAGTEAFF. In DNA, the CDR3 is TGTGCCAGCAGCGTAGATCCGTCGGCGGGCACTGAAGCTTTCTTT. The chain joins TRBV9 to TRBJ1-1; no reliable D call. Germline V CDR1 and CDR2: SGDLS, YYNGEE. V lost 0 bases and J 4 bases, leaving 13 bases between the germline ends. The CDR3 spans 15 residues.

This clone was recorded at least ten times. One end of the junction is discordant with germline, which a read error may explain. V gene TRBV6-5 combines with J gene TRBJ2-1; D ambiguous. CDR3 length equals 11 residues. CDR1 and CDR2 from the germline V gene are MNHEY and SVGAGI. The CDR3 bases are TGTGCCAGCAGATACTACAATGAGCAGTTCTTC. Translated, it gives CASRYYNEQFF.

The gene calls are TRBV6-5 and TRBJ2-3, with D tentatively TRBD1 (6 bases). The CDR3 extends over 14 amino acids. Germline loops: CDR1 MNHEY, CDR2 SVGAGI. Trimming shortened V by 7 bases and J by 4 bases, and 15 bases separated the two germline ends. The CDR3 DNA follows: TGTGCCAGCAACCAGGGGACCCCCGCAGATACGCAGTATTTT. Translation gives CASNQGTPADTQYF.